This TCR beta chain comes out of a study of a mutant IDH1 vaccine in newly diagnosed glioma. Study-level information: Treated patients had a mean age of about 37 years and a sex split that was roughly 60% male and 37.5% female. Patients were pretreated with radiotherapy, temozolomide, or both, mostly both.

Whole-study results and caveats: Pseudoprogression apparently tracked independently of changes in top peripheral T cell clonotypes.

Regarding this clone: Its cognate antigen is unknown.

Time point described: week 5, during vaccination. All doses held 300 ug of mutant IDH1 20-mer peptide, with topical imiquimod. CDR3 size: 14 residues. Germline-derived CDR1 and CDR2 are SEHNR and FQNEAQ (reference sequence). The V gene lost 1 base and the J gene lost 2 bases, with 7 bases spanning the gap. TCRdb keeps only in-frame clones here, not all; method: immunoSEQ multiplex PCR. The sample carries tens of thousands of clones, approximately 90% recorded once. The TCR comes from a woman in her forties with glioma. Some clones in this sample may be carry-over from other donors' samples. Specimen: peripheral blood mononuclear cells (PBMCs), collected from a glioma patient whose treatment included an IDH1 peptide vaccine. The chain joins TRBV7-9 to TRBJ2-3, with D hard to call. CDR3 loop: CASSLEAPTDTQYF. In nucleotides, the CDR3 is TGTGCCAGCAGCTTAGAAGCCCCCACAGATACGCAGTATTTT.